This T cell receptor (beta chain) originates from a study of blood T cell repertoires in COVID-19. Whole-study context: Acute-phase and convalescent COVID-19 samples originated in the United States, Italy and Spain. T cells, B-cell-depleted T cells, or PBMCs supplied cDNA or gDNA.

The Seattle patients joined while their infection was active and were tracked longitudinally afterward. Original processing methods: How many nucleated cells were present was estimated from reference gene primer amplification. Assay used: immunoSEQ multiplex PCR; TCRdb lists only in-frame clones, some missing. V and J calls and clone size are those listed in that table; D and trimming were worked out from the DNA. This sample has 75,000 to 95,000 clones, with 74% found just once. CDR3 size: 15 residues. Germline CDR1 is MNHEY and CDR2 is SVGAGI. V lost 5 bases, J lost 13 bases, and 21 bases lay in between.

Sequencing was carried out using peripheral blood. The rearrangement joins TRBV6-5 to TRBJ1-6, with TRBD1 as a possible D gene (5 bases). This clonotype originated in a man in his 70s with COVID-19, enrolled during active disease. The chain's CDR3 is CASSRGDGVISPLHF. CDR3 coding DNA: TGTGCCAGCAGTCGCGGGGACGGCGTAATCTCCCCCCTCCACTTT.